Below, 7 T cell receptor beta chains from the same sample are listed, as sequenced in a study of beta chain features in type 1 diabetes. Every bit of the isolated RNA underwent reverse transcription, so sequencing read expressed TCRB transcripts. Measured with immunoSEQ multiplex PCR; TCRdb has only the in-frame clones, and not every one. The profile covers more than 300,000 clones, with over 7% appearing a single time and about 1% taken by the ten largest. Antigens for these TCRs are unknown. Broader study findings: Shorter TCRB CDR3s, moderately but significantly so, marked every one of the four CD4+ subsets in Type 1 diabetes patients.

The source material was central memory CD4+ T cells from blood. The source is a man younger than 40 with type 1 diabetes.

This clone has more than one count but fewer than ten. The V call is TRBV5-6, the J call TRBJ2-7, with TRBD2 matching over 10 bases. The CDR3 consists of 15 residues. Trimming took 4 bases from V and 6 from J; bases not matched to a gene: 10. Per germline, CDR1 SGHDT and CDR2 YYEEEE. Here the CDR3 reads CASSTIAGGLPEQYF. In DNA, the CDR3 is TGTGCCAGCAGCACTATAGCGGGGGGATTACCCGAGCAGTACTTC.

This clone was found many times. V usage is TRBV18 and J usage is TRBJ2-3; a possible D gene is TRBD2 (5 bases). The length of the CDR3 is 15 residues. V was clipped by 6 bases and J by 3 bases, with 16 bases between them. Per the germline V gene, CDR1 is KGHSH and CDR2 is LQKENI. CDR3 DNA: TGTGCCAGCTCGCCCGGATCTCCGGGGACAGATACGCAGTATTTT. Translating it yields CASSPGSPGTDTQYF.

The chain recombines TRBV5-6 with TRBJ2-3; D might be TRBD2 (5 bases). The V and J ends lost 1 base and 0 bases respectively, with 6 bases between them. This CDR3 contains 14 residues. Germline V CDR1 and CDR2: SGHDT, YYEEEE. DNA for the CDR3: TGTGCCAGCAGCTTGTGGACTAGCACAGATACGCAGTATTTT. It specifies CASSLWTSTDTQYF.

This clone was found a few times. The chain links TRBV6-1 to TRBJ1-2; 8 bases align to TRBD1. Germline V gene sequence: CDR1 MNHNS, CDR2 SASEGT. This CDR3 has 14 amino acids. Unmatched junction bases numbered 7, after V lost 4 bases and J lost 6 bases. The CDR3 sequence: CASSARQGTDGYTF. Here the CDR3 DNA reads TGTGCCAGCAGTGCAAGACAGGGGACGGATGGCTACACCTTC.

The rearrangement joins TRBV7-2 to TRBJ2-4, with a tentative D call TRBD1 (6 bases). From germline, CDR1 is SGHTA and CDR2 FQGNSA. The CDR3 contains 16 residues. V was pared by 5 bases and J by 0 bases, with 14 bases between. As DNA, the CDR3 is TGTGCCAGCAGCCAAGAGCAGGGGATAGCCAAAAACATTCAGTACTTC. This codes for CASSQEQGIAKNIQYF.

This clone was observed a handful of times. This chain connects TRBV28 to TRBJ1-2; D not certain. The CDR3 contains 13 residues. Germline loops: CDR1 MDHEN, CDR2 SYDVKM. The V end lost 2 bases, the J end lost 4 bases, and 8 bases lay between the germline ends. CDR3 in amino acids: CASSLGETYGYTF. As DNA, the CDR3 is TGTGCCAGCAGTTTAGGGGAGACCTATGGCTACACCTTC.

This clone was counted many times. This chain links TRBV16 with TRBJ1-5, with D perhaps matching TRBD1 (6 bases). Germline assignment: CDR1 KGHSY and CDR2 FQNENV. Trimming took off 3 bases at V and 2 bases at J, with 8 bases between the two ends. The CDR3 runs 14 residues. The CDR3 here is CASSQGAGNQPQHF. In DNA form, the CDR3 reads TGTGCCAGCAGCCAGGGGGCTGGCAATCAGCCCCAGCATTTT.